The 18 T cell receptor beta chains below come from one sample, sequenced in a study of blood T cell repertoires in COVID-19. Repertoires were generated with immunoSEQ multiplex PCR, while TCRdb's copy carries only in-frame clones and drops some. Of about 130,000 clones listed, roughly 80% were seen once; the top ten hold about 5%. The sequenced sample consisted of peripheral blood. These receptors were taken from a woman in her 70s with COVID-19, enrolled during active disease.

The chain couples TRBV5-1 to TRBJ1-1, with a possible D match to TRBD1 (5 bases). Germline lookup yields CDR1 SGHRS and CDR2 YFSETQ. This CDR3 spans 12 amino acids. The germline V and J ends were trimmed by 3 bases and 7 bases, with 10 bases remaining between them. The CDR3 DNA is TGCGCCAGCAGCTCTACAGGAATTGAAGCTTTCTTT. This translates into CASSSTGIEAFF.

The CDR3: CASSLAGWETQYF. CDR3 nucleotides: TGTGCCAGCAGCTTAGCCGGTTGGGAGACCCAGTACTTC. This chain joins TRBV7-2 and TRBJ2-5; D is unclear. The V gene lost 0 bases and the J gene lost 5 bases, with 7 bases spanning the gap. CDR3 length: 13 residues. CDR1 and CDR2 from the germline V gene are SGHTA and FQGNSA.

The chain employs TRBV11-2 and TRBJ2-7; D uncertain. Deletions cut 7 bases from V and 5 bases from J, with 15 bases between. The CDR3 has 13 residues. Germline V gives CDR1 SGHAT, CDR2 FQNNGV. The CDR3 DNA reads TGTGCCAGCACAACGATTCACACCCACGAGCAGTACTTC. Its protein is CASTTIHTHEQYF. Using reference TRBV11-2 and TRBJ2-7 for the parts outside the CDR3, the full variable domain is EAGVAQSPRYKIIEKRQSVAFWCNPISGHATLYWYQQILGQGPKLLIQFQNNGVVDDSQLPKDRFSAERLKGVDSTLKIQPAKLEDSAVYLCASTTIHTHEQYFGPGTRLTVT.

The chain has TRBV7-9 and TRBJ1-2; D unclear. Germline V gives CDR1 SEHNR, CDR2 FQNEAQ (reference sequence). The ends were cut back, 1 base at V and 4 bases at J, with 10 bases in the middle. The length of the CDR3 is 14 residues. CDR3 coding DNA: TGTGCCAGCAGCTTAGACGGCCGGGGCTATGGCTACACCTTC. Amino acids: CASSLDGRGYGYTF. Full variable domain (remainder filled in from reference TRBV7-9 and TRBJ1-2): DTGVSQNPRHKITKRGQNVTFRCDPISEHNRLYWYRQTLGQGPEFLTYFQNEAQLEKSRLLSDRFSAERPKGSFSTLEIQRTEQGDSAMYLCASSLDGRGYGYTFGSGTRLTVV.

The CDR3 loop reads CASSLPGGDTGANVLTF. Written as DNA, the CDR3 is TGTGCCAGTAGCCTCCCCGGAGGGGATACTGGGGCCAACGTCCTGACTTTC. The chain joins TRBV19 to TRBJ2-6, with D possibly matching TRBD2 (6 bases). V lost 6 bases, J lost 2 bases, and 17 bases lay in between. Germline V gene sequence: CDR1 LNHDA, CDR2 SQIVND (reference sequence). The CDR3 loop spans 17 amino acids. Full variable domain (rest looked up from reference TRBV19 and TRBJ2-6): DGGITQSPKYLFRKEGQNVTLSCEQNLNHDAMYWYRQDPGQGLRLIYYSQIVNDFQKGDIAEGYSVSREKKESFPLTVTSAQKNPTAFYLCASSLPGGDTGANVLTFGAGSRLTVL.

The V and J genes are TRBV10-1 and TRBJ2-5, with D possibly being TRBD1 (6 bases). The CDR3 has 16 amino acids. V lost 0 bases to trimming and J lost 2 bases, with 13 bases between them. CDR1 is WNHNN, CDR2 SYGVQD, per germline (reference sequence). CDR3 DNA sequence: TGCGCCAGCAGTGAGTCCCCAAGACAGGATCAAGAGACCCAGTACTTC. This codes for CASSESPRQDQETQYF.

The chain links TRBV2 to TRBJ2-5; no clear D gene. Germline-derived CDR1 and CDR2 are SNHLY and FYNNEI. Trimming cost V 5 bases and J 1 base, with 8 bases left between them. This CDR3 spans 13 amino acids. The DNA for the CDR3 is TGTGCCAGCAGTATGGGCCGCCAAGAGACCCAGTACTTC. Encoded protein: CASSMGRQETQYF.

For the CDR3, the DNA is TGTGCCAGCGGGGGCAAGTACGGCAATGAGCAGTTCTTC. The encoded protein is CASGGKYGNEQFF. V gene TRBV6-5 combines with J gene TRBJ2-1; perhaps TRBD1 as D (6 bases). The CDR3 is 13 residues long. Germline V gene sequence: CDR1 MNHEY, CDR2 SVGAGI. Trimming left V 8 bases short and J 6 bases short, with 14 bases between.

This clone was recorded many times. The same CDR3 is also encoded by other DNA sequences in this sample. This chain uses TRBV28 with TRBJ2-7; D might be TRBD1 (6 bases). This CDR3 comprises 11 residues. Germline V gives CDR1 MDHEN, CDR2 SYDVKM. V lost 6 bases and J 3 bases, leaving 6 bases between the germline ends. The CDR3 reads CASSRGYEQYF. Here the CDR3 DNA reads TGTGCCAGCAGCAGGGGCTACGAGCAGTACTTC. The variable domain in full, completed from reference TRBV28 and TRBJ2-7, reads DVKVTQSSRYLVKRTGEKVFLECVQDMDHENMFWYRQDPGLGLRLIYFSYDVKMKEKGDIPEGYSVSREKKERFSLILESASTNQTSMYLCASSRGYEQYFGPGTRLTVT.

This chain links TRBV11-2 with TRBJ1-2; no definite D call. V was pared by 5 bases and J by 8 bases, with 12 bases between. The germline gives CDR1 SGHAT, CDR2 FQNNGV. This CDR3 contains 12 residues. Here the CDR3 reads CASSHGQIGYTF. The CDR3 DNA follows: TGTGCCAGCAGCCATGGGCAGATAGGCTACACCTTC. Using reference TRBV11-2 and TRBJ1-2 for the parts outside the CDR3, the full variable domain is EAGVAQSPRYKIIEKRQSVAFWCNPISGHATLYWYQQILGQGPKLLIQFQNNGVVDDSQLPKDRFSAERLKGVDSTLKIQPAKLEDSAVYLCASSHGQIGYTFGSGTRLTVV.

The J gene is TRBJ1-4, the V gene TRBV7-9; D perhaps matches TRBD1 (5 bases). The CDR3 loop spans 13 amino acids. The V gene's germline CDR1 is SEHNR and CDR2 FQNEAQ (reference sequence). Trimming left V 2 bases short and J 7 bases short, with 8 bases between. The CDR3 region has the DNA TGTGCCAGCAGCTTATCGGGGGGTGAAAAACTGTTTTTT. Translated: CASSLSGGEKLFF.

CDR3 amino acids: CASSPEGGKAFF. The CDR3 DNA follows: TGTGCCAGCTCACCTGAGGGGGGGAAAGCTTTCTTT. The chain carries TRBV18 and TRBJ1-1; tentative D call: TRBD1 (6 bases). The CDR3 totals 12 residues. Germline loops: CDR1 KGHSH, CDR2 LQKENI. Trimming took 3 bases from V and 9 from J, leaving 11 bases between them. Full variable domain (rest looked up from reference TRBV18 and TRBJ1-1): NAGVMQNPRHLVRRRGQEARLRCSPMKGHSHVYWYRQLPEEGLKFMVYLQKENIIDESGMPKERFSAEFPKEGPSILRIQQVVRGDSAAYFCASSPEGGKAFFGQGTRLTVV.

This clone was found once. The chain employs TRBV9 and TRBJ2-7; a weak D match, TRBD1 (5 bases). This CDR3 has 16 amino acids. The V and J ends lost 0 bases and 0 bases respectively, with 13 bases between them. Germline assignment: CDR1 SGDLS and CDR2 YYNGEE. CDR3: CASSVGPWTYSYEQYF. CDR3 sequence (DNA): TGTGCCAGCAGCGTAGGCCCCTGGACATACTCCTACGAGCAGTACTTC.

The chain employs TRBV7-2 and TRBJ2-7, with D tentatively TRBD1 (6 bases). The CDR3 sequence is 14 residues long. V was pared by 3 bases and J by 1 base, with 10 bases between. The germline CDR1 and CDR2 sequences are SGHTA and FQGNSA. CDR3 in DNA: TGTGCCAGCAGCTTTAACCAGGGGTCCTACGAGCAGTACTTC. It translates to CASSFNQGSYEQYF. Based on the CDR3 plus reference TRBV7-2 and TRBJ2-7, the full variable domain is GAGVSQSPSNKVTEKGKDVELRCDPISGHTALYWYRQSLGQGLEFLIYFQGNSAPDKSGLPSDRFSAERTGGSVSTLTIQRTQQEDSAVYLCASSFNQGSYEQYFGPGTRLTVT.

The chain uses TRBV2 and TRBJ1-1; 8 bases line up with TRBD1. The germline CDR1 and CDR2 sequences are SNHLY and FYNNEI. The CDR3 is made up of 15 amino acids. Unmatched junction bases numbered 12, after V lost 6 bases and J lost 6 bases. The CDR3 protein is CASSPATGVMAEAFF. CDR3 DNA sequence: TGTGCCAGCAGCCCAGCGACAGGGGTTATGGCTGAAGCTTTCTTT.

The V gene is TRBV7-2, the J gene TRBJ2-3; 11 nucleotides line up with TRBD2. The CDR3 is 20 amino acids. The V segment lost 0 bases and the J segment 1 base; nucleotides outside the gene matches: 12. The V gene's germline CDR1 is SGHTA and CDR2 FQGNSA. The CDR3 DNA reads TGTGCCAGCAGCTTAGCGCTAGCGGGGGGCCCCCGGGCTCGCACAGATACGCAGTATTTT. Its translation is CASSLALAGGPRARTDTQYF.

The CDR3, as DNA: TGTGCCAGCAGCGATACAGGGACGAATGAGCAGTTCTTC. This translates into CASSDTGTNEQFF. The gene calls are TRBV5-6 and TRBJ2-1, with D maybe TRBD1 (6 bases). The CDR3 is 13 residues long. Germline loops: CDR1 SGHDT, CDR2 YYEEEE. Trimming pared 4 bases from V and 7 bases from J, leaving 12 bases between.

The chain combines TRBV28 with TRBJ1-5; 8 bases are shared with TRBD1. Unmatched junction bases numbered 4, after V lost 5 bases and J lost 4 bases. Per germline, CDR1 MDHEN and CDR2 SYDVKM. The CDR3 has 14 amino acids. The CDR3 DNA is TGTGCCAGCAGTCGCCGGACAGGGAATCAGCCCCAGCATTTT. It encodes CASSRRTGNQPQHF.